The rows below give T cell receptor beta chains drawn from one sample of a study of blood T cell repertoires in COVID-19. Sequencing used immunoSEQ multiplex PCR; TCRdb keeps in-frame clones, though not all of them. The sample contains over 70,000 clones, 82% of which appear only once. The specimen was peripheral blood. Every receptor here comes from a woman aged 55-69 years with acute or convalescent COVID-19. Each CDR3 is given with its conserved first and last residue. The D gene is left open where the match is weak. Clone size is given for some rows only: seen once, a few or many times, or a class if the clone is expanded.

NA | TRBJ2-1 | TRBV27 | NA | TGTGCCAGCAGTTTAGCGCCACCAGGGGTTAGGGGCCTTTTTGGTGAGCAGTTCTTC | CASSLAPPGVRGLFGEQFF
NA | TRBJ2-1 | TRBV30 | NA | TGTGCCTGGAGTGCCCTCTACGATGAGCAGTTCTTC | CAWSALYDEQFF
NA | TRBJ1-1 | TRBV3-1/TRBV3-2 | NA | TGTGCCAGCATGGGAAGGGGGAACACTGAAGCTTTCTTT | CASMGRGNTEAFF
NA | TRBJ2-7 | TRBV5-5 | TRBD2 | TGTGCCAGCAGCTTGGGGCTAGCGGAGGGTTACGAGCAGTACTTC | CASSLGLAEGYEQYF
NA | TRBJ2-1 | TRBV10-1 | TRBD1 | TGCGCCAGCAGTGAGTCCGTGACAGGGGGCCTCTACAATGAGCAGTTCTTC | CASSESVTGGLYNEQFF
NA | TRBJ2-1 | TRBV6-6 | NA | TGTGCCAGCAGTTACGACAGGGAGCAGTTCTTC | CASSYDREQFF
NA | TRBJ2-2 | TRBV3-1/TRBV3-2 | NA | TGTGCCAGCAGCCACATAGGGGTCTTGAACACCGGGGAGCTGTTTTTT | CASSHIGVLNTGELFF
NA | TRBJ2-7 | TRBV5-4 | TRBD1 | TGTGCCAGCAGCTTGGAACAGGGGCGAAACTACGAGCAGTACTTC | CASSLEQGRNYEQYF
NA | TRBJ2-5 | TRBV28 | TRBD2 | TGTGCCAGCAGTTCCCCCCGGACTAGCGGGAACCCCACAGAGACCCAGTACTTC | CASSSPRTSGNPTETQYF
NA | TRBJ1-4 | TRBV2 | NA | TGTGCCAGCAGTGAAAGCCCCTCGGTGTTTTTT | CASSESPSVFF
once | TRBJ2-1 | TRBV5-4 | NA | TGTGCCAGCAGCTTGGCGTCGTCCAGCTCCTACAATGAGCAGTTCTTC | CASSLASSSSYNEQFF
NA | TRBJ2-3 | TRBV9 | NA | TGTGCCAGCAGCGTTACTAGTAGCACAGATACGCAGTATTTT | CASSVTSSTDTQYF
NA | TRBJ1-2 | TRBV6-5 | TRBD1 | TGTGCCAGCAGACTCAGGGGGACAGCTAGCGGCTACACCTTC | CASRLRGTASGYTF
once | TRBJ1-2 | TRBV2 | NA | TGTGCCAGCAAAAGACAGGCGACAGAGGGTGGCTACACCTTC | CASKRQATEGGYTF